This T cell receptor (beta chain) was captured in a study of graft-versus-host responses after intestinal transplantation. Study context: Recipients had transplants, and these were multivisceral, liver-intestinal, or isolated intestinal. Anti-thymocyte globulin induction preceded two to four years of tacrolimus and steroid maintenance in all recipients. Study-level results: Association was observed between peak circulating GvH clone levels and early post-transplant HvG declines.

The germline CDR1 and CDR2 sequences are SGHRS and YFSETQ. The CDR3 contains 14 residues. Trimming stripped 3 bases from V and 8 bases from J, with 15 bases between. The method was immunoSEQ multiplex PCR; TCRdb's version includes in-frame clones alone and lacks a portion of them. The table lists over 40,000 clones, 90% to 95% of them singletons. For this clone: The antigen remains unidentified.

This rearrangement joins TRBV5-1 to TRBJ2-1, with D possibly matching TRBD2 (5 bases). Sequenced material: PBMCs, taken more than 750 days after a first intestinal transplant, on the day of a second. This clonotype originated in a human patient who received an intestinal transplant, so some T cells may come from the graft donor. CDR3 residues: CASSSLVASHEQFF. CDR3 in DNA: TGCGCCAGCAGCTCTCTCGTAGCGAGCCATGAGCAGTTCTTC.